Listed below are T cell receptor beta chains from one sample, sequenced in a study of Graves' ophthalmopathy and Graves' hyperthyroidism. TCRdb processed the multiplex PCR reads anew with MiXCR; each CDR3 protein has one entry. The sample yields almost 750,000 distinct CDR3 sequences, roughly 40% seen once. The sequenced material came from peripheral blood. Receptors were obtained from an adult man with Graves' ophthalmopathy. Both conserved end residues are part of each CDR3. The D gene is left open where the match is weak. For some rows the clone size is stated as once, few or many, or as a class when expanded; others skip it.

j_gene,d_gene,v_gene,abundance,CDR3aa,CDR3nt
TRBJ2-7,NA,TRBV11-3,NA,CASSPGVGDDQYF,TGTGCCAGCAGCCCGGGGGTTGGAGACGATCAGTACTTC
TRBJ2-3,NA,TRBV24-1,NA,CATRSQFSDTQYF,TGTGCCACCAGGAGTCAGTTCTCAGATACGCAGTATTTT
TRBJ2-7,NA,TRBV20-1,many,CSAQRQDQYF,TGCAGTGCACAACGACAGGATCAGTACTTC
TRBJ2-3,TRBD2,TRBV29-1,NA,CSVGDVVGGPPDTQYF,TGCAGCGTTGGTGACGTAGTGGGAGGGCCCCCAGATACGCAGTATTTT
TRBJ2-7,TRBD2,TRBV24-1,NA,CATSDPRTSGRYEQYF,TGTGCCACCAGTGACCCCCGGACTAGCGGGAGGTACGAGCAGTACTTC
TRBJ1-1,NA,TRBV10-3,few,CASSQTLMNTEAFF,TGTGCCAGCAGCCAAACGCTGATGAACACTGAAGCTTTCTTT
TRBJ2-2,NA,TRBV7-9,NA,CASRLRPLTYTGELFF,TGTGCCAGCAGACTCCGACCACTCACCTATACCGGGGAGCTGTTTTTT
TRBJ2-7,NA,TRBV7-6,NA,CASGSLGTSAYEQYF,TGTGCCAGCGGCTCCCTCGGGACCTCGGCCTACGAGCAGTACTTC
TRBJ2-7,NA,TRBV29-1,NA,CSAEDAGREQYF,TGCAGCGCCGAGGACGCGGGCCGCGAGCAGTACTTC
TRBJ1-4,NA,TRBV19,many,CASSQTTTNEKLFF,TGTGCCAGTAGCCAGACAACAACTAATGAAAAACTGTTTTTT
TRBJ1-2,NA,TRBV2,few,CASSRRGGGYGYTF,TGTGCCAGCAGCCGGCGCGGGGGCGGGTATGGCTACACCTTC
TRBJ2-5,NA,TRBV15,NA,CASSPSVALYQETQYF,TGTGCCAGCAGCCCTTCGGTCGCCTTGTACCAAGAGACCCAGTACTTC
TRBJ2-7,TRBD2,TRBV6-2/TRBV6-3,NA,CASSDPGTREDYEQYF,TGTGCCAGCAGTGACCCCGGGACTAGGGAAGACTACGAGCAGTACTTC
TRBJ2-7,NA,TRBV20-1,NA,CSACQGVSAYEQYF,TGCAGTGCCTGTCAGGGTGTTTCGGCCTACGAGCAGTACTTC
TRBJ2-2,TRBD1,TRBV7-9,few,CASSLGTGGF,TGTGCCAGCAGCTTAGGGACAGGGGGTTTT
TRBJ1-1,NA,TRBV12-3/TRBV12-4,few,CASSPRVWTSEAFF,TGTGCCAGCAGCCCCAGGGTTTGGACGAGTGAAGCTTTCTTT
TRBJ2-7,NA,TRBV7-2,NA,CASSPDRTPGYEQYF,TGTGCCAGCAGCCCCGACAGGACTCCCGGTTACGAGCAGTACTTC
TRBJ1-4,TRBD1,TRBV2,NA,CASGGQGNFF,TGTGCCAGCGGGGGACAGGGGAACTTTTTT
TRBJ1-1,NA,TRBV10-3,NA,CAISERQMNTEAFF,TGTGCCATCAGTGAGCGACAGATGAACACTGAAGCTTTCTTT
TRBJ1-3,NA,TRBV4-3,NA,CASSQEMQATGNTIYF,TGCGCCAGCAGCCAAGAGATGCAGGCTACTGGAAACACCATATATTTT
TRBJ2-7,NA,TRBV6-4,NA,CASSAYGTRTYEQYF,TGTGCCAGCAGTGCCTACGGGACAAGGACCTACGAGCAGTACTTC
TRBJ2-2,TRBD2,TRBV25-1,NA,CASSYSGLAGGTGTGELFF,TGTGCCAGCAGTTACTCTGGACTAGCGGGAGGGACGGGCACCGGGGAGCTGTTTTTT
TRBJ1-3,TRBD1,TRBV14,few,CASSPGQGLGNTIYF,TGTGCCAGCTCACCAGGACAGGGGCTGGGAAACACCATATATTTT
TRBJ2-7,NA,TRBV25-1,once,CASSPPGRGQNYEQYF,TGTGCCAGCTCACCACCGGGGAGGGGGCAGAACTACGAGCAGTACTTC
TRBJ1-2,NA,TRBV7-9,many,CASSLGGANYGYTF,TGTGCCAGCAGCTTAGGCGGGGCAAACTATGGCTACACCTTC
TRBJ2-7,TRBD2,TRBV7-2,many,CASSLASSGRLYEQYF,TGTGCCAGCAGCTTAGCCAGTAGCGGGAGGCTCTACGAGCAGTACTTC
TRBJ1-2,NA,TRBV7-8,many,CASSLESGGIGYTF,TGTGCCAGCAGCTTAGAAAGTGGCGGGATCGGCTACACCTTC
TRBJ2-5,TRBD2,TRBV10-3,NA,CASSYSETSGPIGYF,TGTGCCAGCAGTTACTCGGAGACTAGCGGACCCATAGGGTACTTC
TRBJ2-5,TRBD2,TRBV11-2,NA,CASSRGGGSETQYF,TGTGCCAGCAGCAGAGGCGGGGGGAGCGAGACCCAGTACTTC
TRBJ1-3,NA,TRBV10-3,NA,CASSPGVAVGNTIYF,TGTGCCAGCTCACCAGGGGTTGCGGTCGGGAACACCATATATTTT
TRBJ2-7,NA,TRBV20-1,few,CSATDHSVAEQYF,TGCAGTGCCACAGACCATTCAGTGGCCGAGCAGTACTTC
TRBJ2-7,TRBD2,TRBV20-1,few,CSLGLAGWRSYEQYF,TGCAGTCTGGGACTAGCGGGTTGGAGGTCCTACGAGCAGTACTTC
TRBJ2-1,TRBD1,TRBV19,NA,CASSMSDRGYNEQFF,TGTGCCAGTAGTATGTCGGACAGGGGCTACAATGAGCAGTTCTTC
TRBJ1-1,TRBD1,TRBV7-9,few,CASSLQGAGPAEAFF,TGTGCCAGCAGCTTACAGGGGGCCGGCCCCGCTGAAGCTTTCTTT
TRBJ2-7,NA,TRBV29-1,NA,CSVAGGGAAPYEQYF,TGCAGCGTTGCTGGGGGGGGGGCTGCCCCCTACGAGCAGTACTTC
TRBJ1-5,NA,TRBV7-2,many,CASSFRGGGNQPQHF,TGTGCCAGCAGCTTCCGAGGGGGTGGCAATCAGCCCCAGCATTTT
TRBJ2-5,NA,TRBV24-1,many,CATSDPRTTQETQYF,TGTGCCACCAGTGATCCCCGGACAACTCAAGAGACCCAGTACTTC
TRBJ2-5,TRBD1,TRBV5-1,NA,CASSSRGQGLQTQYF,TGCGCCAGCAGCTCGCGGGGACAGGGTTTACAGACCCAGTACTTC
TRBJ1-2,TRBD1,TRBV19,NA,CASSLPGQGQFYGYTF,TGTGCCAGTAGTCTGCCGGGACAGGGGCAATTCTATGGCTACACCTTC
TRBJ1-1,TRBD1,TRBV2,NA,CAGSLTGANTEAFF,TGTGCCGGCAGTTTAACAGGGGCGAACACTGAAGCTTTCTTT
TRBJ1-2,TRBD1,TRBV25-1,NA,CATYRGDGYTF,TGTGCCACCTACAGGGGAGATGGCTACACCTTC
TRBJ2-2,NA,TRBV25-1,NA,CASSFLLPGGTGELFF,TGTGCCAGCAGTTTTTTACTTCCCGGCGGCACCGGGGAGCTGTTTTTT
TRBJ2-7,TRBD1,TRBV20-1,few,CSARGTGDFYEQYF,TGCAGTGCTAGAGGGACAGGGGATTTCTACGAGCAGTACTTC
TRBJ1-1,TRBD1,TRBV10-3,many,CAAVSTGGTEAFF,TGTGCCGCGGTATCCACAGGGGGCACTGAAGCTTTCTTT
TRBJ2-7,NA,TRBV10-3,many,CATYYEQYF,TGTGCCACATACTACGAGCAGTACTTC
TRBJ2-1,TRBD2,TRBV7-8,few,CASSPEVTSGFNEQFF,TGTGCCAGCAGCCCAGAGGTGACTAGCGGGTTTAATGAGCAGTTCTTC
TRBJ1-6,NA,TRBV4-1,many,CASSHHGQSRYSPLHF,TGCGCCAGCAGCCACCACGGACAGTCGCGATATTCACCCCTCCACTTT
TRBJ2-2,TRBD1,TRBV25-1,NA,CASSSSPGQGWAGELFF,TGTGCCAGCAGTTCCTCGCCCGGACAGGGGTGGGCCGGGGAGCTGTTTTTT
TRBJ2-7,TRBD1,TRBV6-5,NA,CASSYARDSKGEQYF,TGTGCCAGCAGTTACGCCCGGGACAGTAAGGGTGAGCAGTACTTC
TRBJ1-2,NA,TRBV10-1,NA,CASSESKSGVYGYTF,TGCGCCAGCAGTGAGTCGAAGAGCGGGGTGTATGGCTACACCTTC
TRBJ2-7,TRBD1,TRBV10-3,NA,CAISPGQGAYEQYF,TGTGCCATCAGTCCGGGACAGGGTGCCTACGAGCAGTACTTC
TRBJ1-2,NA,TRBV25-1,many,CASNAGGRVNGYTF,TGTGCCAGCAATGCCGGGGGGCGCGTGAATGGCTACACCTTC
TRBJ1-1,TRBD1,TRBV10-3,NA,CASSVDPGQHHIF,TGTGCCAGCAGCGTCGATCCGGGACAGCACCACATCTTT
TRBJ1-3,NA,TRBV29-1,NA,CSGRGDPGNTIYF,TGCAGCGGGCGAGGGGACCCTGGAAACACCATATATTTT
TRBJ2-2,NA,TRBV6-4,few,CASQLRYTGELFF,TGTGCCAGCCAATTACGTTACACCGGGGAGCTGTTTTTT
TRBJ1-5,NA,TRBV6-1,NA,CASRGFPRDSNQPQHF,TGTGCCAGCAGAGGTTTTCCACGAGATAGCAATCAGCCCCAGCATTTT
TRBJ1-2,NA,TRBV15,many,CATRQGTGDYGYTF,TGTGCCACCAGACAAGGGACGGGAGACTATGGCTACACCTTC